The 4 T cell receptor beta chains below come from one sample, sequenced in a study of breast tumors, draining lymph nodes, adjacent tissues. TCRdb redid the calling of the multiplex PCR reads with MiXCR, one entry per CDR3 protein. The sample includes some 130,000 distinct CDR3 sequences, just under 20% of them seen just once. Axillary draining lymph nodes of breast cancer patients supplied the node samples. Sample: axillary lymph node tissue. The origin of the receptors is a female donor with breast cancer. Some clones in this sample may be carry-over from other donors' samples.

As to this clonotype: A read error may be the cause here, since a much bigger clone is one base away. V and J are TRBV5-4 and TRBJ2-1, with D perhaps matching TRBD2 (5 bases). Germline V gene data show CDR1 as SGHNT and CDR2 as YYREEE (reference sequence). The CDR3 sequence is 15 residues long. The CDR3 DNA is TGTGCCAGCAGCTTGGGTGGGAGAGGTGGCGGTGAGCAGTCCTTC. Protein sequence: CASSLGGRGGGEQSF. The variable domain in full, with the rest retrieved from reference TRBV5-4 and TRBJ2-1, is ETGVTQSPTHLIKTRGQQVTLRCSSQSGHNTVSWYQQALGQGPQFIFQYYREEENGRGNFPPRFSGLQFPNYSSELNVNALELDDSALYLCASSLGGRGGGEQSFGPGTRLTVL.

This clonotype has at least ten counts. The V and J genes are TRBV12-3 or TRBV12-4 and TRBJ1-2; the D gene is possibly TRBD1 (6 bases). V dropped 3 bases and J dropped 7 bases, with 12 bases sitting between them. This CDR3 is 13 amino acids long. CDR3 nucleotides: TGTGCCAGCAGTTTCTTACAGGGAGGTGGCTACACCTTC. It translates to CASSFLQGGGYTF.

The table lists this clonotype with many counts. The J gene is TRBJ1-3, the V gene TRBV9, with D possibly matching TRBD1 (5 bases). CDR3 length: 13 residues. From germline, CDR1 is SGDLS and CDR2 YYNGEE. The V end lost 4 bases, the J end lost 4 bases, and 9 bases lay between the germline ends. Here the CDR3 DNA reads TGTGCCAGCAGCACGTCAGGGGGAAACACCATATATTTT. This gives the protein CASSTSGGNTIYF.

This clonotype was detected many times. V and J are TRBV2 and TRBJ2-5; 9 nucleotides align to TRBD1. V trimming: 5 bases; J trimming: 5 bases; junction bases outside the gene matches: 9. CDR3 size: 15 residues. Germline V gene lookup returns CDR1 SNHLY and CDR2 FYNNEI. The CDR3 DNA is TGTGCCAGCAGTACCTCCCACAGGGGGCGCGAGACCCAGTACTTC. Translated: CASSTSHRGRETQYF.